These T cell receptor beta chains were read from a single sample in a study of blood T cell repertoires in COVID-19. TCRdb keeps only in-frame clones here, not all; method: immunoSEQ multiplex PCR. The sample lists 100,000 to 150,000 clones, almost 85% occurring once. Sequences were obtained from peripheral blood. The receptors shown here come from a man aged 60 to 75 with acute or convalescent COVID-19. Each CDR3 is given with its conserved first and last residue. The D gene is left open where the match is weak. Clone size, where shown, is once, few, many, or a class for clones that have expanded.

clone_size: NA; v_call: TRBV6-5; d_call: NA; j_call: TRBJ2-3; cdr3_aa: CASSSLTDTQYF; cdr3_nt: TGTGCCAGCAGTTCCCTCACAGATACGCAGTATTTT
clone_size: NA; v_call: TRBV11-2; d_call: NA; j_call: TRBJ2-3; cdr3_aa: CASSLLGDTQYF; cdr3_nt: TGTGCCAGCAGCCTTCTCGGGGATACGCAGTATTTT
clone_size: NA; v_call: TRBV19; d_call: TRBD2; j_call: TRBJ2-1; cdr3_aa: CASTIDSGTYNEQFF; cdr3_nt: TGTGCCAGTACCATTGATAGCGGGACTTACAATGAGCAGTTCTTC
clone_size: NA; v_call: TRBV5-4; d_call: TRBD2; j_call: TRBJ2-1; cdr3_aa: CASSLSSGPTNEQFF; cdr3_nt: TGTGCCAGCAGCTTAAGTAGCGGGCCAACCAATGAGCAGTTCTTC
clone_size: NA; v_call: TRBV19; d_call: TRBD2; j_call: TRBJ2-2; cdr3_aa: CASSSGLAGGVGELFF; cdr3_nt: TGTGCCAGTAGCTCGGGACTAGCGGGGGGCGTAGGGGAGCTGTTTTTT
clone_size: NA; v_call: TRBV7-2; d_call: NA; j_call: TRBJ1-1; cdr3_aa: CASSLDRVTEAFF; cdr3_nt: TGTGCCAGCAGCTTAGATCGGGTCACTGAAGCTTTCTTT
clone_size: NA; v_call: TRBV5-1; d_call: TRBD1; j_call: TRBJ1-1; cdr3_aa: CASSLAWDRIAAEAFF; cdr3_nt: TGCGCCAGCAGCTTGGCTTGGGACAGGATCGCAGCTGAAGCTTTCTTT
clone_size: NA; v_call: TRBV5-5; d_call: NA; j_call: TRBJ2-5; cdr3_aa: CASSRPLGAETQYF; cdr3_nt: TGTGCCAGCAGCCGCCCTTTGGGAGCAGAGACCCAGTACTTC
clone_size: NA; v_call: TRBV5-1; d_call: TRBD2; j_call: TRBJ2-5; cdr3_aa: CASSGGLATKETQYF; cdr3_nt: TGCGCCAGCAGCGGGGGACTAGCGACGAAAGAGACCCAGTACTTC
clone_size: NA; v_call: TRBV29-1; d_call: NA; j_call: TRBJ2-2; cdr3_aa: CSVEDFTGELFF; cdr3_nt: TGCAGCGTTGAAGACTTCACCGGGGAGCTGTTTTTT
clone_size: few; v_call: TRBV29-1; d_call: NA; j_call: TRBJ1-6; cdr3_aa: CSRANSPLHF; cdr3_nt: TGCAGCCGAGCTAATTCACCCCTCCACTTT
clone_size: few; v_call: TRBV27; d_call: NA; j_call: TRBJ2-1; cdr3_aa: CASSLLQGQGLNEQFF; cdr3_nt: TGTGCCAGCAGTCTCCTACAGGGTCAAGGATTAAATGAGCAGTTCTTC
clone_size: NA; v_call: TRBV24-1; d_call: TRBD1; j_call: TRBJ1-5; cdr3_aa: CATQGGDQPQHF; cdr3_nt: TGTGCCACGCAAGGGGGCGATCAGCCCCAGCATTTT
clone_size: NA; v_call: TRBV5-1; d_call: TRBD2; j_call: TRBJ2-3; cdr3_aa: CASSIRLAGGLSDTQYF; cdr3_nt: TGCGCCAGCAGCATAAGACTAGCGGGAGGGCTCTCAGATACGCAGTATTTT
clone_size: many; v_call: TRBV18; d_call: TRBD1; j_call: TRBJ2-5; cdr3_aa: CASSAQGAGETQYF; cdr3_nt: TGTGCCAGCTCAGCCCAGGGGGCTGGAGAGACCCAGTACTTC
clone_size: NA; v_call: TRBV24-1; d_call: TRBD1; j_call: TRBJ2-5; cdr3_aa: CATSDLGQGAGQETQYF; cdr3_nt: TGTGCCACCAGTGATCTAGGACAGGGGGCGGGTCAAGAGACCCAGTACTTC
clone_size: NA; v_call: TRBV9; d_call: NA; j_call: TRBJ2-3; cdr3_aa: CASSFPGGLSTDTQYF; cdr3_nt: TGTGCCAGCAGCTTCCCCGGTGGACTTAGCACAGATACGCAGTATTTT